This T cell receptor (beta chain) was identified in a study of blood T cell repertoires in COVID-19. The CDR3 length is 13 residues. V was cut by 3 bases and J by 0 bases, with 6 bases left in between. Germline loops: CDR1 MDHEN, CDR2 SYDVKM. Only in-frame clones appear in the TCRdb table, and some are missing; sequencing was by immunoSEQ multiplex PCR. Among more than 100,000 clones, around 84% were seen once, and the ten largest hold over 3%. This TCR derives from a young woman who had recovered from COVID-19. The sequenced sample consisted of PBMCs or T cells enriched from blood (not recorded which). This chain joins TRBV28 and TRBJ2-7; D is unclear. DNA for the CDR3: TGTGCCAGCAGTTTTCCCAACTCCTACGAGCAGTACTTC. Its protein product is CASSFPNSYEQYF.